This T cell receptor beta chain was found in a study of cytomegalovirus exposure and HLA in healthy donors. Looking at the study overall: Around 85 million unique TCR sequences came from HLA-typed donors in an early release.

The primer mix had 60 Vbeta and 13 Jbeta primers. Source study methods: Around 11 million shared chains were among about 80 million unique TCR beta chains counted in a later analysis. Some clones are missing from TCRdb's copy, which holds only in-frame ones; the method was immunoSEQ multiplex PCR. The D gene and trimming were derived from the DNA, and the V and J assignments and clone size from that table. The sample consists of fewer than 250,000 clones, around 67% of them appearing once. Deletions cut 0 bases from V and 1 base from J, with 8 bases between. Looked up from germline, CDR1 is SGDLS and CDR2 is YYNGEE. This CDR3 comprises 16 residues.

Sequenced sample: PBMCs. The chain employs TRBV9 and TRBJ2-6, with D possibly being TRBD2 (6 bases). The clonotype originates from a woman aged 25 to 45 in good health and CMV-seropositive. The CDR3 protein is CASSVGAGSGANVLTF. DNA for the CDR3: TGTGCCAGCAGCGTAGGTGCGGGGTCTGGGGCCAACGTCCTGACTTTC.